Listed below are T cell receptor beta chains from one sample, sequenced in a study of shared clonotypes between healthy human individuals. Clones were sequenced by immunoSEQ multiplex PCR, and TCRdb holds only the in-frame ones, with some missing. The table lists around 1.5 million clones, roughly 98% of them singletons. The specimen sequenced was naive CD4+ T cells sorted from blood. Every receptor here comes from a young man in good health. Each CDR3 is given with its conserved first and last residue. The D gene is left open where the match is weak. Where a row states a size, it is once, few, many or the class of an expanded clone; other rows omit it.

TRBJ2-3,16,TRBD1,-,TRBV5-4,TGTGCCAGCAGCGTGAAGACAGGGCCGGGCACAGATACGCAGTATTTT,CASSVKTGPGTDTQYF
TRBJ2-1,15,-,-,TRBV10-2,TGCGCCAGCAGTTCTGGACGTAGCTCCTACAATGAGCAGTTCTTC,CASSSGRSSYNEQFF
TRBJ2-1,16,TRBD1,-,TRBV18,TGTGCCAGCTCAAAAGGACAGGGATCCGATTACAATGAGCAGTTCTTC,CASSKGQGSDYNEQFF
TRBJ2-7,12,-,-,TRBV10-3,TGTGCCATCAGGGACAGCTCCTACGAGCAGTACTTC,CAIRDSSYEQYF
TRBJ2-1,15,TRBD2,-,TRBV27,TGTGCCAGCAGTTACGGGAGGCCGAAGTACAATGAGCAGTTCTTC,CASSYGRPKYNEQFF
TRBJ2-5,16,TRBD2,-,TRBV5-1,TGCGCCAGCAGCCCTAGACTAGCGGGCAACCAAGAGACCCAGTACTTC,CASSPRLAGNQETQYF
TRBJ2-1,17,-,once,TRBV5-1,TGCGCCAGCAGCTTGGTCGGGAGAACCGACCGGGACGATGAGCAGTTCTTC,CASSLVGRTDRDDEQFF
TRBJ2-1,15,-,-,TRBV7-6,TGTGCCAGCAGCTTAGCGAAGGGATTCTACAATGAGCAGTTCTTC,CASSLAKGFYNEQFF
TRBJ2-5,13,-,-,TRBV10-3,TGTGCCATCAGTGTTGGACAGCAAGAGACCCAGTACTTC,CAISVGQQETQYF
TRBJ1-2,13,-,-,TRBV10-3,TGTGCCATCAGTGTTGGGCAGCGCTATGGCTACACCTTC,CAISVGQRYGYTF
TRBJ1-1,15,-,-,TRBV5-4,TGTGCCAGCAGCTTGGAATCGTCGGGGGTGCCTGAAGCTTTCTTT,CASSLESSGVPEAFF
TRBJ2-7,13,-,few,TRBV29-1,TGCAGCGTTGTTACGGGGACAATCAACGAGCAGTACTTC,CSVVTGTINEQYF
TRBJ2-1,15,-,-,TRBV11-2,TGTGCCAGCAGCTTAGGGAGGGGAGTTACAGGGGAGCAGTTCTTC,CASSLGRGVTGEQFF
TRBJ1-5,15,TRBD1,-,TRBV2,TGTGCCAGCAGTGACGGGACAGGAGACAATCAGCCCCAGCATTTT,CASSDGTGDNQPQHF
TRBJ2-7,16,TRBD2,-,TRBV27,TGTGCCAGCAGTTGGGCTAGCGGGAGACCGACCTACGAGCAGTACTTC,CASSWASGRPTYEQYF
TRBJ1-2,16,TRBD1,-,TRBV27,TGTGCCAGCAGTTTATTAGTTGGACAGGGTAACTATGGCTACACCTTC,CASSLLVGQGNYGYTF
TRBJ2-2,14,TRBD1,-,TRBV9,TGTGCCAGCAGGCAGGGGGCTAGCACCGGGGAGCTGTTTTTT,CASRQGASTGELFF
TRBJ2-7,14,TRBD1,-,TRBV5-4,TGTGCCAGCAGCCCGACGGGGACAGAGGGCGAGCAGTACTTC,CASSPTGTEGEQYF
TRBJ2-7,15,TRBD2,-,TRBV7-8,TGTGCCAGCAGCTGGACCGGACTAGCGGGGGTCGAGCAGTACTTC,CASSWTGLAGVEQYF
TRBJ2-7,15,TRBD1,-,TRBV7-8,TGTGCCAGCAGCTTATGGGACAGGGGCTCCTACGAGCAGTACTTC,CASSLWDRGSYEQYF
TRBJ2-5,14,TRBD1,-,TRBV25-1,TGTGCCAGCAGTGAGCTAGGGGGCCGGGAGACCCAGTACTTC,CASSELGGRETQYF
TRBJ2-3,16,TRBD2,-,TRBV29-1,TGCAGCGTTATCCCGGCGGGAGGGTCCATCACAGATACGCAGTATTTT,CSVIPAGGSITDTQYF
TRBJ2-7,17,TRBD2,-,TRBV19,TGTGCCAGCTCTTTTCGGCTAGCGGGAGGGCCAGGGAACGAGCAGTACTTC,CASSFRLAGGPGNEQYF
TRBJ2-7,13,-,-,TRBV27,TGTGCCAGCAGTTCTAGTGGGTCCTACGAGCAGTACTTC,CASSSSGSYEQYF
TRBJ2-3,14,-,-,TRBV15,TGTGCCACCAGCAAGGGTAGGACCACAGATACGCAGTATTTT,CATSKGRTTDTQYF
TRBJ2-2,13,-,-,TRBV6-5,TGTGCCAGCAGACTAGGGTTCTCCGGGGAGCTGTTTTTT,CASRLGFSGELFF
TRBJ2-1,13,-,-,TRBV9,TGTGCCAGCAGCGTAGGCGGGATCGATGAGCAGTTCTTC,CASSVGGIDEQFF
TRBJ2-7,17,-,once,TRBV29-1,TGCAGCGTCGGGGGTGGGGACACGGCTTTTCCCATTGGGGAGCAGTACTTC,CSVGGGDTAFPIGEQYF
TRBJ2-7,14,-,-,TRBV7-2,TGTGCCAGCAGCCGTAGGGTTTGGAGCTACGAGCAGTACTTC,CASSRRVWSYEQYF
TRBJ1-4,15,-,-,TRBV5-1,TGCGCCAGCAGCTGGTACAGTGCAACTAATGAAAAACTGTTTTTT,CASSWYSATNEKLFF
TRBJ1-1,14,-,-,TRBV6-5,TGTGCCAGCAGTTACTCCGAGGGGAACACTGAAGCTTTCTTT,CASSYSEGNTEAFF
TRBJ2-7,15,-,-,TRBV5-4,TGTGCCAGCAGCTTGGTGGCCCGGGGAGGACGCGAGCAGTACTTC,CASSLVARGGREQYF
TRBJ2-1,17,TRBD2,-,TRBV4-3,TGCGCCAGCAGCCAAGATAGCGGGAGGGCCACCTACAATGAGCAGTTCTTC,CASSQDSGRATYNEQFF
TRBJ1-1,14,-,-,TRBV7-6,TGTGCCAGCAGCTTGACGGACATGAACACTGAAGCTTTCTTT,CASSLTDMNTEAFF
TRBJ2-1,16,TRBD2,-,TRBV15,TGTGCCACCAGCAGAGACGGACTAGACTTAGTTAATGAGCAGTTCTTC,CATSRDGLDLVNEQFF
TRBJ2-7,13,-,-,TRBV15,TGTGCCACCAGTGGGGTAACCTCCTACGAGCAGTACTTC,CATSGVTSYEQYF
TRBJ2-1,14,TRBD2,-,TRBV5-4,TGTGCCAGCAGCGCCGGGACTAGCTACAATGAGCAGTTCTTC,CASSAGTSYNEQFF
TRBJ1-2,15,TRBD1,-,TRBV6-5,TGTGCCAGCAGTTACTCGGGACAGGGGTTGAGTGGCTACACCTTC,CASSYSGQGLSGYTF
TRBJ2-1,15,TRBD2,-,TRBV5-5,TGTGCCAGCAGCGCTTCTAGCGGGAGGGCCCATGAGCAGTTCTTC,CASSASSGRAHEQFF
TRBJ2-5,16,-,-,TRBV18,TGTGCCAGCTCACCGTTGCCAGGGGGGGACCAAGAGACCCAGTACTTC,CASSPLPGGDQETQYF
TRBJ2-7,13,-,once,TRBV6-5,TGTGCCAGCAGCGGACAGAACTCCTACGAGCAGTACTTC,CASSGQNSYEQYF
TRBJ2-3,14,TRBD2,-,TRBV5-1,TGCGCCAGCAGCCGAGGGACTAGGGGCGATACGCAGTATTTT,CASSRGTRGDTQYF
TRBJ2-2,17,-,-,TRBV15,TGTGCCACCAGCAGAGATCCGGGTGGGGGGTACACCGGGGAGCTGTTTTTT,CATSRDPGGGYTGELFF
TRBJ1-1,14,-,-,TRBV10-3,TGTGCCATCAGTGAGTCGGGAACTTACCCTGAAGCTTTCTTT,CAISESGTYPEAFF
TRBJ2-7,10,-,-,TRBV20-1,TGCAGTGCTATTAGCTACGAGCAGTACTTC,CSAISYEQYF
TRBJ2-7,18,TRBD2,-,TRBV11-3,TGTGCCAGCAGCTCGATAAGGGGATTTGGGCGGGAGTCCCACGAGCAGTACTTC,CASSSIRGFGRESHEQYF
TRBJ2-5,15,TRBD1,-,TRBV15,TGTGCCACCAGCAGCCGGGACAGGGTCGGGGAGACCCAGTACTTC,CATSSRDRVGETQYF
TRBJ2-1,14,TRBD2,-,TRBV11-2,TGTGCCAGCAGCTTAGACGGGACTATAAATGAGCAGTTCTTC,CASSLDGTINEQFF
TRBJ2-6,13,-,-,TRBV2,TGTGCCAGCAGAACCTCTGGGGCCAACGTCCTGACTTTC,CASRTSGANVLTF
TRBJ1-2,13,-,-,TRBV28,TGTGCCAGCAGTCTTGTGGTTTACTATGGCTACACCTTC,CASSLVVYYGYTF
TRBJ2-2,14,TRBD2,-,TRBV7-7,TGTGCTAGCAGCCGGACTAGCGGGACCGGGGAGCTGTTTTTT,CASSRTSGTGELFF
TRBJ2-5,12,-,once,TRBV29-1,TGCAGCGTGATGTACAGGGTAGAGACCCAGTACTTC,CSVMYRVETQYF
TRBJ2-3,15,-,-,TRBV7-3,TGTGCCAGCAGCCAGACAGGCTTCACGGGAGATACGCAGTATTTT,CASSQTGFTGDTQYF